These 24 T cell receptor beta chains originate from one sample sequenced in a study of post-analysis software for immune sequencing data. Unique-molecular-identifier-tagged TCR beta cDNA libraries were used. TCRdb reprocessed the PCR reads with MiXCR, giving one entry per CDR3 protein. Of 400,000 to 500,000 distinct CDR3 sequences in the sample, about 40% were seen once. Study-wide findings and caveats: Patients carried several TRBV segments more frequently than controls did, and TRBV5-6, TRBV5-1 and TRBV20-1 were among them.

The antigens these receptors bind are not known. Sequencing used blood. The source is a girl under 10 years old with multiple sclerosis.

The chain uses TRBV9 and TRBJ2-7; 7 bases align to TRBD1. CDR3 length: 17 amino acids. Germline CDR1 SGDLS, CDR2 YYNGEE. The J segment lost 3 bases and the V segment lost 4 bases, leaving 16 bases of the junction unmatched. CDR3 in amino acids: CASSPTYFPGQFYEQYF. DNA of the CDR3: TGTGCCAGCAGCCCTACATATTTCCCGGGACAGTTCTACGAGCAGTACTTC.

This clonotype was observed a single time. The chain has TRBV7-3 and TRBJ2-3, with D possibly being TRBD2 (5 bases). The CDR3 is made up of 16 amino acids. Germline CDR1 reads SGHTA; CDR2 reads FQGTGA. V was trimmed by 5 bases and J by 4 bases, leaving 19 bases between them. The CDR3 region is CASSPVVASIPDTQYF. The CDR3 region has the DNA TGTGCCAGCAGCCCGGTTGTAGCGTCAATCCCAGATACGCAGTATTTT.

The rearrangement uses TRBV12-3 or TRBV12-4 and TRBJ2-4; D tentatively reads TRBD1 or TRBD2 (6 bases each). The end of the DNA is better explained by TRBJ2-7, so the J call may be wrong. This CDR3 is built from 14 residues. The CDR3 region has the DNA TGTGCCAGCAGTTTCGCGGGACACTCCTACGAGCAGTACTTC. As protein: CASSFAGHSYEQYF.

The V call is TRBV11-2, the J call TRBJ2-1; D not resolved. Deletions cut 0 bases from V and 4 bases from J, with 16 bases between. Germline V gene data show CDR1 as SGHAT and CDR2 as FQNNGV. This CDR3 contains 17 residues. The CDR3 region has the DNA TGTGCCAGCAGCTTAGAAGGTCGGTTTGGGTGGTACAATGAGCAGTTCTTC. Residues: CASSLEGRFGWYNEQFF.

Concerning this clonotype itself: A read error may produce the germline difference seen at one junction end. The chain combines TRBV28 with TRBJ2-3, with a possible D match to TRBD1 (6 bases). CDR1 is MDHEN and CDR2 is SYDVKM in the germline V gene. The CDR3 sequence is 15 residues long. In DNA, the CDR3 is TGTGCCAGCAGTCTCGACAGGTCTAGCACAGATACGCGGTATTTT. Residues: CASSLDRSSTDTRYF.

Turning to this clonotype: Sequence at one end of the junction differs from germline and may be a read error. The chain combines TRBV5-1 with TRBJ2-1, with a possible D match to TRBD2 (7 bases). Germline assignment: CDR1 SGHRS and CDR2 YFSETQ. This CDR3 spans 16 amino acids. CDR3 DNA sequence: TGCGCCAGCAGCTTCTCTAGGGGAGGGGGATACAATGAGCAGGTCTTC. It encodes CASSFSRGGGYNEQVF.

The rearrangement links TRBV6-2 or TRBV6-3 to TRBJ1-1; D is perhaps TRBD1 (6 bases). CDR1 MNHEY and CDR2 SVGEGT come from the germline V gene. The CDR3 has 15 residues. V shed 6 bases and J shed 4 bases, with 18 bases lying between them. The CDR3 sequence: CASSLGQRKSTEAFF. The CDR3 DNA sequence: TGTGCCAGCAGCCTAGGACAGAGGAAGTCCACTGAAGCTTTCTTT.

This clonotype has only a few counts. The chain is built from TRBV10-3 and TRBJ1-4, with 10 nucleotides matching TRBD1. J lost 7 bases, V lost 6 bases, and 2 bases had no gene match. Per germline, CDR1 ENHRY and CDR2 SYGVKD. The CDR3 runs to 13 residues. The CDR3 loop is CAISGTGVEKLFF. In nucleotides, the CDR3 is TGTGCCATCAGCGGGACAGGGGTTGAAAAACTGTTTTTT.

This clonotype was seen a few times. The chain recombines TRBV3-1 with TRBJ1-2, with TRBD1 as a possible D gene (6 bases). The CDR3 totals 15 residues. Germline V gene sequence: CDR1 LGHDT, CDR2 YNNKEL (reference sequence). Between the trimmed V and J ends, which lost 4 bases and 4 bases, there was a span of 16 bases. CDR3 protein: CASSRRGTRPYGYTF. CDR3 DNA: TGTGCCAGCAGCCGCCGAGGGACAAGGCCCTATGGCTACACCTTC.

This clonotype was detected a few times. The CDR3 DNA is TGTGCCTGGAGTGTACTACAGGCTTCCTACAATGAGCAGTTCTTC. Protein product: CAWSVLQASYNEQFF. This chain joins TRBV30 and TRBJ2-1; D is perhaps TRBD1 (5 bases). V shed 0 bases and J shed 1 base, with 10 bases lying between them. The CDR3 contains 15 residues. Germline values: CDR1 GTSNPN, CDR2 SVGIG (reference sequence).

The chain links TRBV20-1 to TRBJ2-1; 8 bases are shared with TRBD2. The CDR3 spans 13 residues. Germline V CDR1 and CDR2: DFQATT, SNEGSKA (reference sequence). The V segment lost 8 bases and the J segment 0 bases; nucleotides outside the gene matches: 3. The CDR3 nucleotides read TGCAGTACACTAGCGGACTCCTACAATGAGCAGTTCTTC. It specifies CSTLADSYNEQFF.

This clonotype was detected a few times. The V gene is TRBV19, the J gene TRBJ2-1; D gene ambiguous. The V end lost 3 bases, the J end lost 0 bases, and 9 bases lay between the germline ends. The CDR3 runs 15 residues. The germline CDR1 and CDR2 sequences are LNHDA and SQIVND (reference sequence). The CDR3, as DNA: TGTGCCAGTAGTATCCACAGAAGCTCCTACAATGAGCAGTTCTTC. Amino acids: CASSIHRSSYNEQFF.

This chain connects TRBV6-2 or TRBV6-3 to TRBJ2-1; D is unclear. From germline, CDR1 is MNHEY and CDR2 SVGEGT. The V end lost 6 bases, the J end lost 10 bases, and 13 bases lay between the germline ends. This CDR3 contains 12 residues. The CDR3 loop is CASSLEVFEQFF. The CDR3 DNA reads as TGTGCCAGCAGCCTGGAAGTTTTCGAGCAGTTCTTC.

The chain carries TRBV29-1 and TRBJ2-7, with D possibly being TRBD1 (6 bases). V gave up 5 bases and J gave up 3 bases, with 17 bases separating them. From germline, CDR1 is SQVTM and CDR2 ANQGSEA. This CDR3 has 14 amino acids. CDR3 nucleotides: TGCAGCGTTTATTTGGGAATAGGGGGCTACGAGCAGTACTTC. Translating gives CSVYLGIGGYEQYF.

V is TRBV7-3 and J is TRBJ1-1; 7 nucleotides match TRBD1. Germline CDR1 and CDR2: SGHTA and FQGTGA. V was clipped by 5 bases and J by 2 bases; unmatched bases: 2. This CDR3 has 13 residues. DNA of the CDR3: TGTGCCAGCAGCCGGGACAGTAACACTGAAGCTTTCTTT. Amino acid sequence: CASSRDSNTEAFF. Full variable domain (rest looked up from reference TRBV7-3 and TRBJ1-1): GAGVSQTPSNKVTEKGKYVELRCDPISGHTALYWYRQSLGQGPEFLIYFQGTGAADDSGLPNDRFFAVRPEGSVSTLKIQRTERGDSAVYLCASSRDSNTEAFFGQGTRLTVV.

The chain recombines TRBV10-3 with TRBJ2-5; 9 nucleotides align to TRBD2. The CDR3 is 13 amino acids. Trimming took 11 bases from V and 5 from J; bases not matched to a gene: 9. Per germline, CDR1 ENHRY and CDR2 SYGVKD. CDR3 nucleotides: TGTGCCGCCTCTAGCGGGATCGAGGAGACCCAGTACTTC. Translation gives CAASSGIEETQYF.

The chain is built from TRBV27 and TRBJ2-5; D unclear. The germline V gene has CDR1 MNHEY and CDR2 SMNVEV (reference sequence). The CDR3 totals 15 residues. Between the trimmed V and J ends, which lost 5 bases and 5 bases, there was a span of 18 bases. The CDR3 nucleotides are TGTGCCAGCAGTCCAACTTGGGCTCTCGGGGAGACCCAGTACTTC. It yields the protein CASSPTWALGETQYF.

The gene calls are TRBV5-1 and TRBJ2-2; D is possibly TRBD1 (5 bases). The germline CDR1 and CDR2 sequences are SGHRS and YFSETQ. The CDR3 extends over 15 amino acids. V shed 4 bases and J shed 1 base, with 11 bases lying between them. This CDR3 is CASSLDGQNTGELFF. CDR3 sequence (DNA): TGCGCCAGCAGCCTTGACGGACAGAACACCGGGGAGCTGTTTTTT.

This sequence joins TRBV4-1 and TRBJ2-7, with 9 bases aligning to TRBD1. The ends lost 5 bases at V and 7 bases at J; junction bases unmatched: 12. Germline CDR1 MGHRA, CDR2 YSYEKL. CDR3 length: 15 amino acids. The CDR3 DNA reads as TGCGCCAGCAGCTCCCCCGGGACAGGGTCTGTTGAGCAGTACTTC. This encodes CASSSPGTGSVEQYF.

This rearrangement joins TRBV7-2 to TRBJ2-1, with 7 positions matching TRBD2. The better agreement between TRBJ2-7 and the DNA end casts doubt on the J call. The CDR3 has 15 residues. Germline values: CDR1 SGHTA, CDR2 FQGNSA. The CDR3 protein is CASSFSLSGIYEQYF. Here the CDR3 DNA reads TGTGCCAGCAGCTTCTCCCTCAGCGGGATCTACGAGCAGTACTTC.

V is TRBV19 and J is TRBJ2-6; 7 bases agree with TRBD2. The CDR3 loop spans 18 amino acids. Germline lookup yields CDR1 LNHDA and CDR2 SQIVND (reference sequence). With 8 bases clipped from V and 2 bases from J, the junction kept 15 bases outside the gene matches. CDR3 sequence (DNA): TGTGCCAGTCGCAAAGGCTGGCGGGAGAAACCTGGGGCCAACGTCCTGACTTTC. It codes for CASRKGWREKPGANVLTF.

There are many counts of this clonotype. The chain joins TRBV6-1 to TRBJ2-3; D may be TRBD1 (6 bases). The germline V and J ends were trimmed by 11 bases and 4 bases, with 13 bases remaining between them. The CDR3 length is 12 residues. From germline, CDR1 is MNHNS and CDR2 SASEGT. CDR3 amino acids: CAADSRPDTQYF. DNA for the CDR3: TGTGCCGCGGACAGTCGCCCAGATACGCAGTATTTT.

This clonotype has more than one count but fewer than ten. V is TRBV6-2 or TRBV6-3 and J is TRBJ2-4; no clear D. The tail of the sequence fits TRBJ2-7 better, so the J call may be wrong. This CDR3 has 11 residues. In germline, CDR1 is MNHEY, CDR2 SVGEGT. Here the CDR3 DNA reads TGTGCCAGCGGGCAGGACTACGAGCAGTACTTC. It specifies CASGQDYEQYF.

The chain combines TRBV12-3 or TRBV12-4 with TRBJ2-5; 8 bases line up with TRBD2. The DNA end lines up better with TRBJ2-7; the J call may be wrong. This CDR3 comprises 14 residues. Here the CDR3 reads CASSDGRGVREQYF. The CDR3 DNA is TGTGCCAGCAGTGACGGGCGGGGGGTCCGCGAGCAGTACTTC.